This T cell receptor beta chain was obtained from a study of T cell therapy after organ transplantation. The overall study: T cells were expanded two to three weeks with 30 CMV class I/II epitopes. Study-wide results and limits: Post-therapy CD8 clonality change correlated inversely with pretherapy clonality.

As concerns this clone: Its antigen is unidentified.

The assay was immunoSEQ multiplex PCR, and TCRdb's table has in-frame clones only and misses some. The table lists 50,000 or so clones, 94% of them singletons, with over 2.5% in the top ten. The clonotype originates from a human patient who had received a solid organ transplant and had CMV disease. The sample here was CD8+ T cells from blood, taken before autologous CMV-specific T cell therapy.

CDR3 bases: TGTGCCAGCAGCCCAGCGGGAGGGGGCAATCAGCCCCAGCATTTT. This gives the protein CASSPAGGGNQPQHF. This rearrangement joins TRBV27 to TRBJ1-5; maybe TRBD1 (5 bases). Germline CDR1 and CDR2: MNHEY and SMNVEV (reference sequence). Between the trimmed V and J ends, which lost 6 bases and 2 bases, there was a span of 14 bases. This CDR3 has 15 amino acids.